Sequencing of this TCR beta chain was carried out in a study of blood T cells in healthy people across ages (dated by TCRdb to the mid-2010s). Context from the whole study: In model experiments, template switching captured about one uniquely barcoded TCR beta cDNA molecule for every two T cells. Age-related changes in TCR beta repertoire diversity were measured in the study by deep sequencing normalized with unique cDNA molecular identifiers. Donors were grouped into four age groups: young (average 16 years), middle-aged (about 40), aged (around 62) and long-lived (less than 85). Donors of different ages were randomly distributed across sequencing lanes to avoid experimental bias. For two donors (one aged 18 to 30 and one aged 80 or older), the study analyzed two additional independent replicas of 1 million unique cDNA reads from the same blood draw.

Library preparation employed 5' RACE. Sequenced using an Illumina HiSeq 2500. The second PCR ran for roughly 7 to 12 cycles and used a J-beta primer mix along with a sample-barcoded 5' primer. A template-switch 5' adaptor carrying 12 random nucleotides introduced a unique molecular identifier onto each TCR beta cDNA molecule. Each sample yielded at least 2.5 million CDR3-containing paired-end reads. First-strand cDNA was synthesized from all RNA with the Mint cDNA synthesis kit, primed by a TRBC-specific oligonucleotide. All cDNA was treated with uracil-DNA glycosylase and then went through a first 18-cycle PCR with the universal primers M1SS and BC2_uni_R. For the original study's pipeline: For normalization, 1 million high-quality reads were randomly selected from each sample, with every read carrying a distinct molecular identifier. Instead of being binned into consensus sequences, reads that shared molecular identifiers were thrown out. MiTCR, with a Q25 quality threshold and the strictest error-elimination algorithm, was used for CDR3 identification, clonotype clustering and error correction. Lower-bound total TCR beta diversity was estimated with a nonparametric unseen species model using Euler transformation. The public reads were reprocessed in TCRdb via fastp at Q25 and MiXCR, keeping in-frame beta chains. When rows share a CDR3 protein, they turn into one entry using the most common DNA and genes. V and J calls and clone size were set by TCRdb, not the authors. The sample profile shows roughly 1,500,000 distinct CDR3 sequences; 42% of them were found once. The ten largest clones add up to 6.5% to 10% of the sample.

Donors were 35 to 40 systemically healthy Caucasian individuals from Russia aged about 6 to 100 years. Each donor gave ten milliliters of peripheral blood, drawn into EDTA-treated Vacutainer tubes. Ficoll-Paque density-gradient centrifugation was used to isolate PBMCs, with at least 7 million per sample. Trizol reagent was used to extract total RNA from the PBMCs, yielding at least 5.5 micrograms per sample. For every donor, flow cytometry on a PBMC aliquot measured the percentage of naive CD45RAhigh/CD27high T cells. Beyond this particular receptor, the publication reports: Compared with the aged group, more naive CD4+ T cells, fewer expanded clones and increased TCR diversity were shown by the long-lived group, suggesting age selection. Because profiling used bulk unsorted PBMCs, naive and antigen-experienced compartments could not be compared conclusively. A strong correlation was found between observed TCR beta diversity and the percentage of naive T cells measured by flow cytometry. As age increased, observed TCR beta diversity per million T cells dropped in a roughly linear way, and a significant reduction was already evident by age around 41. Donor CMV infection status was unknown, potentially confounding age-related changes in expanded clonotypes. Estimates of total diversity based on one million sequenced T cells were considered lower bounds and underestimates.

About this clonotype itself: Its antigen specificity is not known. No base quality values were provided; no much bigger clone lies one nucleotide off.

The specimen was blood. The receptor's source is a woman between 18 and 29 years old in good health.

The CDR3 here reads CSARDGRLAAYYEQYF. The nucleotides are TGCAGTGCTAGAGATGGCAGACTAGCGGCCTATTACGAGCAGTACTTC. The chain joins TRBV20-1 to TRBJ2-7; TRBD2 agrees with 9 junctional bases. Relative to germline, V is missing 0 bases and J is missing 4 bases, with 10 bases of the junction outside any gene match. In the germline V gene (reference sequence), CDR1 corresponds to DFQATT and CDR2 to SNEGSKA. The CDR3 runs 16 amino acids, cysteine and phenylalanine included. Only CDR3 DNA remains: 48 bases, in frame from the first base.